The TCR beta chain described here comes from a study of blood T cell repertoires in COVID-19. Study context: PBMCs, B-cell-depleted T cells, or T cells provided the cDNA or gDNA that made up the material.

The J segment lost 0 bases and the V segment lost 2 bases, leaving 5 bases of the junction unmatched. Germline V gene data show CDR1 as LGHDT and CDR2 as YNNKEL (reference sequence). CDR3 length: 18 amino acids. As originally analysed: Amplification with reference gene primers provided the estimates of nucleated cell counts. Sequencing used immunoSEQ multiplex PCR; TCRdb keeps in-frame clones, though not all of them. V and J calls and clone size are copied from that table; D and trimming were computed from the DNA. The repertoire holds 25,000 or so clones, with approximately 90% as singletons. Sequencing input: peripheral blood. The clonotype comes from a human donor in a cohort sampled during active COVID-19. The rearrangement uses TRBV3-1 (or the pseudogene TRBV3-2) and TRBJ2-3; 13 bases match TRBD2. The CDR3 region is CASSQKRTSGGSTDTQYF. In DNA form, the CDR3 reads TGTGCCAGCAGCCAAAAGAGGACTAGCGGGGGTAGCACAGATACGCAGTATTTT.